This TCR beta chain comes out of a study of blood T cell repertoires in COVID-19. Study information: Some COVID-19 samples were acute and others convalescent; all came from the United States, Italy and Spain. In each case, the material was cDNA or gDNA derived from T cells, B-cell-depleted T cells, or PBMCs.

Germline V gives CDR1 SNHLY, CDR2 FYNNEI. V lost 10 bases and J 7 bases, leaving 20 bases between the germline ends. This CDR3 has 14 amino acids. In the study's own analysis: By means of reference gene primer amplification, nucleated cell counts were estimated. Here immunoSEQ multiplex PCR was the method, and the copy in TCRdb shows in-frame clones only, minus some. D and trimming come from the DNA, and the V and J calls and clone size come from that table. The repertoire holds 140,000 to 150,000 clones, with around 80% as singletons. The receptor comes from a man between 65 and 79 years old who had recovered from COVID-19. The chain recombines TRBV2 with TRBJ2-1; a possible D gene is TRBD2 (6 bases). The sample was peripheral blood. The chain's CDR3 is CATGVRETGNEQFF. Written as DNA, the CDR3 is TGTGCCACCGGGGTCCGGGAGACGGGGAATGAGCAGTTCTTC.